The entry below describes one T cell receptor (beta chain). These data come from a study of shared clonotypes between healthy human individuals. CDR3 length: 16 residues. Trimming cost V 6 bases and J 8 bases, with 25 bases left between them. The germline gives CDR1 LNHDA, CDR2 SQIVND (reference sequence). Libraries were prepared by immunoSEQ multiplex PCR; TCRdb keeps only in-frame clonotypes and omits some of them. Of 950,000 to 1,100,000 clones listed, 60% to 80% are singletons. The sequence was obtained from a man aged 18-30 years in good health. What was sequenced was memory CD4+ T cells sorted from blood. Noted subset: CD45RA-negative fraction. The chain combines TRBV19 with TRBJ1-2; no reliable D call. The CDR3 DNA sequence: TGTGCCAGTAGGATCCTTGGTGGAGGGCAGGAGGTCGGCTACACCTTC. Encoded protein: CASRILGGGQEVGYTF. Variable domain in full (rest from reference TRBV19 and TRBJ1-2): DGGITQSPKYLFRKEGQNVTLSCEQNLNHDAMYWYRQDPGQGLRLIYYSQIVNDFQKGDIAEGYSVSREKKESFPLTVTSAQKNPTAFYLCASRILGGGQEVGYTFGSGTRLTVV.